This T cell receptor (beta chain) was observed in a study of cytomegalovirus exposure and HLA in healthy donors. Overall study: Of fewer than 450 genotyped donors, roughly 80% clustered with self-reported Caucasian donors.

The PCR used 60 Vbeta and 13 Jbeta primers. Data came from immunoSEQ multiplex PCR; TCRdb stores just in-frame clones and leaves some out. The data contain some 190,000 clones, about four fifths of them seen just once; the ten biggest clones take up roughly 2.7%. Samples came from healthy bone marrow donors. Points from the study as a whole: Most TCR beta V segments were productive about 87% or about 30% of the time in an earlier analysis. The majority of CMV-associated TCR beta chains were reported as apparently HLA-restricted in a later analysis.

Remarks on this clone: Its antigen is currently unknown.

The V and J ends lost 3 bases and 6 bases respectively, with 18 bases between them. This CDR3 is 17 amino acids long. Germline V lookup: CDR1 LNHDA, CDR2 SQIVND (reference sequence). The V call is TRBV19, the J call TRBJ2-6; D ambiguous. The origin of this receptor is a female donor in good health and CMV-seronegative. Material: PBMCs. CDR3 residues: CASSIPNLDLEANVLTF. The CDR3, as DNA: TGTGCCAGTAGTATCCCTAATCTAGATTTGGAGGCCAACGTCCTGACTTTC.